The sequence of this TCR beta chain was determined in a study of OX40 agonist ivuxolimab in advanced cancers. Overall study findings and caveats: There was clonal expansion of CD4+ and CD8+ blood T cells by week 6 at 0.1 to 3.0 mg/kg.

This clone turned up a few times. Its antigen is not known. The germline CDR1 and CDR2 sequences are SGHRS and YFSETQ. Trimming shortened V by 5 bases and J by 0 bases, and 12 bases separated the two germline ends. The CDR3 covers 14 residues. Repertoires were generated with immunoSEQ multiplex PCR, while TCRdb's copy carries only in-frame clones and drops some. The top ten hold roughly 14% of the sample, which has about 31,000 clones, around 80% seen once. Sequences were derived from CD4+ or CD8+ T cells sorted from blood, sampled in a trial of the OX40 agonist ivuxolimab. The genes are TRBV5-1 and TRBJ2-7; D ambiguous. The sequence derives from an adult with an advanced solid tumor such as melanoma, head and neck, liver or kidney cancer. The chain's CDR3 is CASSPRLSSYEQYF. CDR3 coding DNA: TGCGCCAGCAGTCCCAGGCTTAGCTCCTACGAGCAGTACTTC.